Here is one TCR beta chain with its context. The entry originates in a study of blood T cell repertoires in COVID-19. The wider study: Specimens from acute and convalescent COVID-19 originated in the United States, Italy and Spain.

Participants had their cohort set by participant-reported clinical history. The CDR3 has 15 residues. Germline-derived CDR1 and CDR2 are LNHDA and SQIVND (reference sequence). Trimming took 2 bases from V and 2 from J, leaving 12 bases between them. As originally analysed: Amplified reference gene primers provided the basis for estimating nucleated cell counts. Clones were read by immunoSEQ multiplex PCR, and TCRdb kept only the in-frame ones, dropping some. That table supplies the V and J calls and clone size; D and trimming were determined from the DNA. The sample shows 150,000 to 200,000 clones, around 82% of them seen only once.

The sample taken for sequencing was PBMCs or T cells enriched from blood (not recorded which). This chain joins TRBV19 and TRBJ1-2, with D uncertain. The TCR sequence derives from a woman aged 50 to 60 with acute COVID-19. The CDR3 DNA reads TGTGCCAGTAGTATAAATGCGAGGGAAAACTATGGCTACACCTTC. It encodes CASSINARENYGYTF.